The 12 T cell receptor beta chains below come from one sample, sequenced in a study of CD8 T cells in ankylosing spondylitis. No cognate antigen is known for these TCRs. Whole-study findings and limits: Made up of about eight highly homologous variants, a TCR beta motif appeared characteristic of ankylosing spondylitis blood.

TCRdb itself ran the 5' RACE reads through MiXCR, one entry per CDR3 protein. The top ten clones hold 0.85% to 1% of a sample with 350,000 to 550,000 distinct CDR3 sequences, about 24% of them seen once. The specimen was blood, either unsorted or a sorted T cell fraction (not recorded which). These receptors were taken from a male donor with ankylosing spondylitis.

The J gene is TRBJ1-2, the V gene TRBV19, with a possible D match to TRBD1 (5 bases). The CDR3 has 13 amino acids. Germline-derived CDR1 and CDR2 are LNHDA and SQIVND (reference sequence). V gave up 8 bases and J gave up 3 bases, with 13 bases separating them. As DNA, the CDR3 is TGTGCCAGTCACGGGACCGCGGACTATGGCTACACCTTC. It translates to CASHGTADYGYTF. Full variable domain (missing parts from reference TRBV19 and TRBJ1-2): DGGITQSPKYLFRKEGQNVTLSCEQNLNHDAMYWYRQDPGQGLRLIYYSQIVNDFQKGDIAEGYSVSREKKESFPLTVTSAQKNPTAFYLCASHGTADYGYTFGSGTRLTVV.

This clonotype came up a few times. The chain links TRBV6-1 to TRBJ1-5; perhaps TRBD1 as D (6 bases). Looked up from germline, CDR1 is MNHNS and CDR2 is SASEGT. The CDR3 extends over 17 amino acids. V dropped 1 base and J dropped 0 bases, with 13 bases sitting between them. The CDR3 sequence: CASSEDSQGYSNQPQHF. The CDR3 DNA follows: TGTGCCAGCAGTGAAGATTCACAGGGCTATAGCAATCAGCCCCAGCATTTT.

This clonotype has a handful of counts. The rearrangement links TRBV20-1 to TRBJ2-1; TRBD2 matches 12 bases. V was pared by 6 bases and J by 6 bases, with 9 bases of the junction left unmatched. The CDR3 is 15 residues long. Germline CDR1 is DFQATT and CDR2 is SNEGSKA (reference sequence). In DNA, the CDR3 is TGCAGTGCCCCAACCCCACTAGCGGGAGGCAATGAGCAGTTCTTC. Its translation is CSAPTPLAGGNEQFF.

V is TRBV7-8 and J is TRBJ1-5; 7 nucleotides line up with TRBD1. CDR3 length: 16 amino acids. From germline, CDR1 is SGHVS and CDR2 FQNEAQ. The V and J ends lost 1 base and 5 bases, in that order; junction bases with no gene match: 8. The CDR3 region has the DNA TGTGCCAGCAGCTTAGAGGGGGCGGCATTCTATCAGCCCCAGCATTTT. Amino acid sequence: CASSLEGAAFYQPQHF.

This rearrangement joins TRBV5-1 to TRBJ2-1; TRBD2 matches at 7 bases. This CDR3 has 14 residues. Trimming at V came to 10 bases and at J to 0 bases, leaving 7 bases not matched to a gene. CDR1 is SGHRS, CDR2 YFSETQ, per germline. The CDR3 loop is CASKSGGSYNEQFF. In DNA form, the CDR3 reads TGCGCCTCCAAGTCGGGGGGCTCCTACAATGAGCAGTTCTTC. The full variable domain, rest sourced from reference TRBV5-1 and TRBJ2-1, is KAGVTQTPRYLIKTRGQQVTLSCSPISGHRSVSWYQQTPGQGLQFLFEYFSETQRNKGNFPGRFSGRQFSNSRSEMNVSTLELGDSALYLCASKSGGSYNEQFFGPGTRLTVL.

This chain connects TRBV2 to TRBJ1-5, with D unresolved. Trimming removed 6 bases at V and 6 bases at J, with 9 bases between. The germline V gene has CDR1 SNHLY and CDR2 FYNNEI. This CDR3 comprises 12 residues. CDR3 coding DNA: TGTGCCAGCAGATTCGAAGCTCAGCCCCAGCATTTT. Protein product: CASRFEAQPQHF.

The rearrangement uses TRBV5-1 and TRBJ1-1; the D is unclear. The CDR3 consists of 12 residues. Germline V gives CDR1 SGHRS, CDR2 YFSETQ. V lost 2 bases, J lost 6 bases, and 8 bases lay in between. The CDR3 sequence is CASSFDGAEAFF. CDR3 in DNA: TGCGCCAGCAGCTTCGACGGGGCTGAAGCTTTCTTT. Based on the CDR3 plus reference TRBV5-1 and TRBJ1-1, the full variable domain is KAGVTQTPRYLIKTRGQQVTLSCSPISGHRSVSWYQQTPGQGLQFLFEYFSETQRNKGNFPGRFSGRQFSNSRSEMNVSTLELGDSALYLCASSFDGAEAFFGQGTRLTVV.

This chain connects TRBV2 to TRBJ2-2, with TRBD2 identical over 13 bases. V was clipped by 6 bases and J by 6 bases; unmatched bases: 13. Germline V lookup: CDR1 SNHLY, CDR2 FYNNEI. The CDR3 extends over 18 amino acids. The CDR3 nucleotides are TGTGCCAGCAGCCCCTCCCGGACTAGCGGGAGAGGCGCCGGGGAGCTGTTTTTT. As protein: CASSPSRTSGRGAGELFF.

This clonotype was observed a handful of times. The chain recombines TRBV10-3 with TRBJ1-1; D ambiguous. Germline V CDR1 and CDR2: ENHRY, SYGVKD. Trimming took off 4 bases at V and 2 bases at J, with 8 bases between the two ends. The CDR3 covers 13 residues. DNA of the CDR3: TGTGCCATCAGTGGGACTAAAAACACTGAAGCTTTCTTT. It encodes CAISGTKNTEAFF.

This clonotype was observed a few times. This chain links TRBV20-1 with TRBJ2-5; D may be TRBD2 (5 bases). Looked up from germline, CDR1 is DFQATT and CDR2 is SNEGSKA (reference sequence). The CDR3 length is 14 residues. The V and J ends lost 4 bases and 2 bases respectively, with 14 bases between them. For the CDR3, the DNA is TGCAGTGCTACACCGGCGGGTGGGCAAGAGACCCAGTACTTC. It specifies CSATPAGGQETQYF.

This chain joins TRBV20-1 and TRBJ1-5; D gene unclear. CDR3 size: 17 residues. From germline, CDR1 is DFQATT and CDR2 SNEGSKA (reference sequence). V was shortened by 6 bases and J by 0 bases, with 21 bases between the two germline ends. CDR3 region: CSASRWSGFNSNQPQHF. The CDR3, as DNA: TGCAGTGCCTCTAGGTGGTCTGGATTCAATAGCAATCAGCCCCAGCATTTT.

This chain connects TRBV4-1 to TRBJ1-6; a possible D gene is TRBD1 (6 bases). The CDR3 consists of 15 residues. CDR1 and CDR2 from the germline V gene are MGHRA and YSYEKL. V was shortened by 4 bases and J by 5 bases, with 12 bases between the two germline ends. The CDR3 DNA is TGCGCCAGCAGCCCTCAGGGGTATAATAATTCACCCCTCCACTTT. This encodes CASSPQGYNNSPLHF.